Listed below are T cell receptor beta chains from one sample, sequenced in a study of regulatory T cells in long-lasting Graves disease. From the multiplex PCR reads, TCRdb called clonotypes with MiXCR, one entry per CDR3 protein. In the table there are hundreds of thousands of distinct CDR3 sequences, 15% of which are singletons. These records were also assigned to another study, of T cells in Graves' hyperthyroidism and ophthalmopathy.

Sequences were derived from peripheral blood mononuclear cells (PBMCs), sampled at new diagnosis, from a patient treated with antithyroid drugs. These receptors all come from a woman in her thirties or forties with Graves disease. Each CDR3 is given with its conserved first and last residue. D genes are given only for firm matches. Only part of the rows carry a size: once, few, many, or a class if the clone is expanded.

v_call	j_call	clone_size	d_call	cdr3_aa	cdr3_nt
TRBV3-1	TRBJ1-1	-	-	CASSQAGMGLKNTEAFF	TGTGCCAGCAGCCAAGCAGGTATGGGGCTAAAGAACACTGAAGCTTTCTTT
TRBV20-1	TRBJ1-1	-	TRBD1	CSASRTGNTEAFF	TGCAGTGCTAGTCGGACAGGGAACACTGAAGCTTTCTTT
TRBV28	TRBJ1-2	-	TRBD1	CASSLGDLRGGYTF	TGTGCCAGCAGTTTAGGGGACCTCAGGGGGGGCTACACCTTC
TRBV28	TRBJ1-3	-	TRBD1	CASRDTAGGTNTIYF	TGTGCCAGCAGGGACACGGCAGGGGGTACGAACACCATATATTTT
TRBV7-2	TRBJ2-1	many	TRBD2	CASSPPSSGSLQFF	TGTGCCAGCAGCCCGCCCTCCAGCGGGAGCCTGCAGTTCTTC
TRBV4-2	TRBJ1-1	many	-	CASSQDSTEATEAFF	TGTGCCAGCAGCCAAGATTCCACAGAGGCCACTGAAGCTTTCTTT
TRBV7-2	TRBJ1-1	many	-	CASSFFSSGTEAFF	TGTGCCAGCAGCTTTTTCTCGAGCGGCACTGAAGCTTTCTTT
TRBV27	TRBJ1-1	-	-	CASSFSGGGTEAFF	TGTGCCAGCAGTTTTTCGGGGGGCGGCACTGAAGCTTTCTTT
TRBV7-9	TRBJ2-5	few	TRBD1	CASSLASSTGIEETQYF	TGTGCCAGCAGCTTAGCCAGCTCGACAGGGATAGAAGAGACCCAGTACTTC
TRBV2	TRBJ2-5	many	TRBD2	CASGRLAVETQYF	TGTGCCAGCGGAAGACTAGCGGTAGAGACCCAGTACTTC
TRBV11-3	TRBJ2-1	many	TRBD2	CASSLRGLAASYNEQFF	TGTGCCAGCAGTCTACGGGGACTAGCGGCCTCCTACAATGAGCAGTTCTTC
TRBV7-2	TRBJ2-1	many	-	CASSAYFEQFF	TGTGCCAGCAGCGCGTATTTTGAGCAGTTCTTC